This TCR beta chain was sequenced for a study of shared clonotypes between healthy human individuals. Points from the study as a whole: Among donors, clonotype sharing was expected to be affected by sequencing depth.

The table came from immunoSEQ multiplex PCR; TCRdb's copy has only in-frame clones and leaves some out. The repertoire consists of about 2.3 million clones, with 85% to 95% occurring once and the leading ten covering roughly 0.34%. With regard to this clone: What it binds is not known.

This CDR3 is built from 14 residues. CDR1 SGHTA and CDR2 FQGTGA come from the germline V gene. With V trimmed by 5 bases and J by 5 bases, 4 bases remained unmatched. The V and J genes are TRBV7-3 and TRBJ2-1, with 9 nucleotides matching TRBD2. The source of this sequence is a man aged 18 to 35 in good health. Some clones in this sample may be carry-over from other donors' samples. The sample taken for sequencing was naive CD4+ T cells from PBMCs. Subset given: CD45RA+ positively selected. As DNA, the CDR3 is TGTGCCAGCAGCCCGACTAGCGGTCACAATGAGCAGTTCTTC. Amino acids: CASSPTSGHNEQFF. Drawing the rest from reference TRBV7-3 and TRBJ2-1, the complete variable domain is GAGVSQTPSNKVTEKGKYVELRCDPISGHTALYWYRQSLGQGPEFLIYFQGTGAADDSGLPNDRFFAVRPEGSVSTLKIQRTERGDSAVYLCASSPTSGHNEQFFGPGTRLTVL.